The 20 T cell receptor beta chains reported below all come from one sample, sequenced in a study of response to subunit inactivated influenza vaccine. TCRdb independently ran MiXCR on the RT-PCR reads; one entry per CDR3 protein. The table includes 450,000 to 600,000 distinct CDR3 sequences, roughly 7.6% detected once. Specimen: PBMCs from blood, collected less than 25 months after vaccination. Receptor source: a man between 50 and 70 years old who received an inactivated influenza vaccine.

This clonotype was counted between two and nine times. The chain employs TRBV20-1 and TRBJ2-1; no clear D gene. The CDR3 spans 11 residues. Germline loops: CDR1 DFQATT, CDR2 SNEGSKA (reference sequence). V lost 0 bases and J 9 bases, leaving 6 bases between the germline ends. The CDR3 protein is CSARDSPEQFF. The CDR3, as DNA: TGCAGTGCTAGAGATTCCCCTGAGCAGTTCTTC.

This clonotype has only a few counts. The chain joins TRBV5-1 to TRBJ2-5, with D possibly TRBD2 on 5 matching bases. Germline assignment: CDR1 SGHRS and CDR2 YFSETQ. This CDR3 has 16 amino acids. Trimming shortened V by 2 bases and J by 4 bases, and 18 bases separated the two germline ends. The CDR3 reads CASSFFRGTTGETQYF. In nucleotides, the CDR3 is TGCGCCAGCAGCTTTTTTCGGGGAACCACGGGAGAGACCCAGTACTTC.

This clonotype occurred a few times. The rearrangement uses TRBV20-1 and TRBJ2-1; 7 bases fit TRBD2. The trim removed 4 bases at V and 5 bases at J, leaving 8 bases unmatched. This CDR3 is 14 amino acids long. CDR1 and CDR2 (germline): DFQATT, SNEGSKA (reference sequence). The CDR3 is CSAKGLAADNEQFF. The CDR3 DNA follows: TGCAGTGCTAAAGGTCTAGCGGCTGACAATGAGCAGTTCTTC.

The chain joins TRBV6-2 or TRBV6-3 to TRBJ2-1, with no clear D. CDR1 and CDR2 from the germline V gene are MNHEY and SVGEGT. Trimming shortened V by 4 bases and J by 9 bases, and 19 bases separated the two germline ends. The CDR3 contains 15 residues. CDR3 bases: TGTGCCAGCAGTTCGCTCACCGACGCCCTGAGTGAGCAGTTCTTC. It yields the protein CASSSLTDALSEQFF.

This clonotype occurred many times. The rearrangement uses TRBV27 and TRBJ2-1; 10 bases are a match to TRBD2. This CDR3 spans 17 amino acids. The germline gives CDR1 MNHEY, CDR2 SMNVEV (reference sequence). V trimming: 1 base; J trimming: 5 bases; junction bases outside the gene matches: 8. This CDR3 is CASSLWSTSGLDNEQFF. The DNA for the CDR3 is TGTGCCAGCAGTTTATGGTCGACTAGCGGGTTAGACAATGAGCAGTTCTTC.

This clonotype was counted between two and nine times. This chain joins TRBV20-1 and TRBJ2-7; D is uncertain. Germline V gene sequence: CDR1 DFQATT, CDR2 SNEGSKA (reference sequence). The V end was cut by 1 base, the J end by 6 bases, with 19 bases between. CDR3 length: 15 residues. CDR3 loop: CSARGKPSSRGEQYF. The CDR3 DNA reads as TGCAGTGCTAGAGGAAAGCCGTCTTCCCGAGGCGAGCAGTACTTC.

This clonotype was found a few times. The chain employs TRBV24-1 and TRBJ2-7; no reliable D call. The CDR3 is made up of 13 amino acids. CDR1 and CDR2 from the germline V gene are KGHDR and SFDVKD. Deletions cut 9 bases from V and 2 bases from J, with 13 bases between. The CDR3 DNA sequence: TGTGCCACCGCGGCAGGCCCTCCCTACGAGCAGTACTTC. Its translation is CATAAGPPYEQYF.

This clonotype appeared many times. The gene calls are TRBV20-1 and TRBJ2-7; perhaps TRBD2 as D (6 bases). The CDR3 sequence is 13 residues long. From germline, CDR1 is DFQATT and CDR2 SNEGSKA (reference sequence). Trimming shortened V by 6 bases and J by 0 bases, and 12 bases separated the two germline ends. CDR3 sequence: CSAAGRFSYEQYF. The CDR3 nucleotides read TGCAGTGCCGCGGGACGGTTCTCCTACGAGCAGTACTTC.

This clonotype was found a few times. The chain is built from TRBV18 and TRBJ2-3; TRBD2 matches at 10 bases. This CDR3 spans 14 amino acids. CDR1 is KGHSH and CDR2 is LQKENI in the germline V gene. The junction had 4 bases not matched to a gene; V was cut back by 5 bases and J by 5 bases. CDR3 nucleotides: TGTGCCAGCTCAAGGTCTAGCGGGGGAGATACGCAGTATTTT. As protein: CASSRSSGGDTQYF.

This clonotype was recorded many times. In nucleotides, the CDR3 is TGTGCCAGCAGCTTAGCGCAAGCGGGAGTCGGCAATGAGCAGTTCTTC. Its protein is CASSLAQAGVGNEQFF. The gene calls are TRBV7-2 and TRBJ2-1, with TRBD2 matching 8 bases. Trimming cost V 0 bases and J 6 bases; bases outside gene matches: 7. The CDR3 runs to 16 residues. The germline CDR1 and CDR2 sequences are SGHTA and FQGNSA.

This clonotype was recorded many times. The CDR3 DNA is TGCAGTGCCCAGCGGGACAGCACTGAAGCTTTCTTT. It yields the protein CSAQRDSTEAFF. The chain links TRBV20-1 to TRBJ1-1, with TRBD1 matching 7 bases. Germline CDR1 DFQATT, CDR2 SNEGSKA (reference sequence). The CDR3 spans 12 residues. J gave up 4 bases and V 6 bases, and 5 bases lay outside the gene matches.

Only a few counts were recorded for this clonotype. V and J are TRBV24-1 and TRBJ1-2; D perhaps matches TRBD1 (5 bases). V dropped 4 bases and J dropped 4 bases, with 6 bases sitting between them. The CDR3 length is 12 residues. Germline CDR1 is KGHDR and CDR2 is SFDVKD. CDR3 nucleotides: TGTGCCACCAGTGAGCAGGGCTATGGCTACACCTTC. Translating gives CATSEQGYGYTF.

V is TRBV5-6 and J is TRBJ2-1, with D maybe TRBD2 (5 bases). Germline values: CDR1 SGHDT, CDR2 YYEEEE. The CDR3 runs 15 residues. V lost 0 bases and J lost 10, with 17 bases in between. The CDR3 DNA sequence: TGTGCCAGCAGCTTGGCCCACCGTGGAGGCCAGGAGCAGTTCTTC. Its translation: CASSLAHRGGQEQFF.

In this sample, this clonotype turned up many times. The V and J genes are TRBV20-1 and TRBJ1-4; 7 nucleotides line up with TRBD1. The germline gives CDR1 DFQATT, CDR2 SNEGSKA (reference sequence). The CDR3 runs 14 residues. The J segment lost 3 bases and the V segment lost 5 bases, leaving 6 bases of the junction unmatched. CDR3 region: CSAPTGVSNEKLFF. The CDR3 nucleotides are TGCAGTGCTCCTACAGGGGTTTCTAATGAAAAACTGTTTTTT.

In its sample, this clonotype was seen many times. The chain uses TRBV7-2 and TRBJ2-2, with TRBD2 matching over 8 bases. This CDR3 has 15 amino acids. J lost 5 bases, V lost 6 bases, and 8 bases had no gene match. CDR1 is SGHTA and CDR2 is FQGNSA in the germline V gene. CDR3 nucleotide sequence: TGTGCCAGCAGGTCCGGGGGGGCCGTAACCGGGGAGCTGTTTTTT. This sequence encodes CASRSGGAVTGELFF.

This clonotype was detected ten times or more. The V gene is TRBV5-1, the J gene TRBJ2-5; TRBD1 is a possible D gene (6 bases). V was shortened by 4 bases and J by 5 bases, with 12 bases between the two germline ends. The V gene's germline CDR1 is SGHRS and CDR2 YFSETQ. CDR3 length equals 13 residues. The CDR3 loop is CASSAQGWETQYF. CDR3 bases: TGCGCCAGCAGCGCACAGGGATGGGAGACCCAGTACTTC.

The chain combines TRBV18 with TRBJ1-6; D unresolved. Between the trimmed V and J ends, which lost 3 bases and 7 bases, there was a span of 16 bases. The CDR3 sequence is 16 residues long. Germline V lookup: CDR1 KGHSH, CDR2 LQKENI. The CDR3 is CASSPTLGRQNSPLHF. The CDR3 region has the DNA TGTGCCAGCTCACCGACGCTGGGCAGGCAGAATTCACCCCTCCACTTT.

The rearrangement links TRBV20-1 to TRBJ1-2, with TRBD1 identical over 7 bases. The CDR3 covers 15 residues. J was trimmed by 0 bases and V by 5 bases; bases with no gene match: 9. From germline, CDR1 is DFQATT and CDR2 SNEGSKA (reference sequence). CDR3 sequence reads: CSARRTGEANYGYTF. In nucleotides, the CDR3 is TGCAGTGCTCGCAGAACAGGGGAAGCTAACTATGGCTACACCTTC.

The table lists this clonotype with a few counts. The chain uses TRBV27 and TRBJ2-2, with D unclear. The CDR3 consists of 12 residues. Trimming cost V 7 bases and J 5 bases, with 8 bases left between them. Germline CDR1 is MNHEY and CDR2 is SMNVEV (reference sequence). The CDR3 DNA reads as TGTGCCAGCAAAACCGATACCGGGGAGCTGTTTTTT. It encodes CASKTDTGELFF.

The table lists this clonotype with a few counts. V and J are TRBV6-2 or TRBV6-3 and TRBJ1-6; D is ambiguous. The CDR3 is 15 residues long. V was pared by 7 bases and J by 9 bases, with 19 bases between. Germline V gene data show CDR1 as MNHEY and CDR2 as SVGEGT. For the CDR3, the DNA is TGTGCCAGCACACCAACCGGGGTAGGGAGTTCACCCCTCCACTTT. Its translation is CASTPTGVGSSPLHF.